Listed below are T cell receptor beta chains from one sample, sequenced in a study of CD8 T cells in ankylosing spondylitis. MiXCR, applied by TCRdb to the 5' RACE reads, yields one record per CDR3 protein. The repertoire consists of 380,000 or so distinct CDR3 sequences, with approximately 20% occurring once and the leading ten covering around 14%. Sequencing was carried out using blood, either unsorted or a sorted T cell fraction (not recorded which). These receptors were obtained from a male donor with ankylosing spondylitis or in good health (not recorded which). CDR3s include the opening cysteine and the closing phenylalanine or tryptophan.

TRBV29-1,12,CSASQGGNEQFF
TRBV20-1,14,CSARDRQGGNEQYF
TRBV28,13,CASSLFGVYEQYF
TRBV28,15,CASSLFAGGQTEAFF
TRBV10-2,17,CASSESIAGTGSGEQYF
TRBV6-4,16,CASSDSDGGATNEQFF
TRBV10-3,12,CATGRFDNEQFF
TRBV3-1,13,CASSQGLTYEQYF
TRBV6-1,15,CASSGTSGGSGEQYF
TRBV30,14,CAWSGTGVTDTQYF
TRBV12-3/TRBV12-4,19,CTSSLEAGLAGGRRETQYF
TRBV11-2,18,CASSPAGSTAAGNEKLFF
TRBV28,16,CASSLEPGAPENEQFF
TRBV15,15,CATSSQRGGSYEQYF
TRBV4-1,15,CASSQVQTGGYEQYF
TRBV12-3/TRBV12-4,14,CASSFVAGGSEQYF
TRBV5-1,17,CASTLAGTGVANYGYTF
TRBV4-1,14,CASSQATGRYEQYF
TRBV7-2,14,CASNPRRWDTEAFF
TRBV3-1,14,CASSQVGFQETQYF
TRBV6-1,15,CASRPGGTGPTELFF
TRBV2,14,CASRNRDRDYEQYF
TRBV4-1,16,CASSQDLPGGQETQYF
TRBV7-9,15,CASVNPGDPKNIQYF
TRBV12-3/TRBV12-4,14,CASSFGLNNYGYTF
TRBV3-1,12,CASSDSYNEQFF
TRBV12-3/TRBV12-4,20,CASSFQIPTKAGWRFDTQYF
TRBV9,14,CASSDETGSDTQYF
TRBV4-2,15,CASSQADSDYNEQFF
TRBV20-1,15,CSARDPGLAKNIQYF
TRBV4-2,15,CASSQGLPRSYEQYF